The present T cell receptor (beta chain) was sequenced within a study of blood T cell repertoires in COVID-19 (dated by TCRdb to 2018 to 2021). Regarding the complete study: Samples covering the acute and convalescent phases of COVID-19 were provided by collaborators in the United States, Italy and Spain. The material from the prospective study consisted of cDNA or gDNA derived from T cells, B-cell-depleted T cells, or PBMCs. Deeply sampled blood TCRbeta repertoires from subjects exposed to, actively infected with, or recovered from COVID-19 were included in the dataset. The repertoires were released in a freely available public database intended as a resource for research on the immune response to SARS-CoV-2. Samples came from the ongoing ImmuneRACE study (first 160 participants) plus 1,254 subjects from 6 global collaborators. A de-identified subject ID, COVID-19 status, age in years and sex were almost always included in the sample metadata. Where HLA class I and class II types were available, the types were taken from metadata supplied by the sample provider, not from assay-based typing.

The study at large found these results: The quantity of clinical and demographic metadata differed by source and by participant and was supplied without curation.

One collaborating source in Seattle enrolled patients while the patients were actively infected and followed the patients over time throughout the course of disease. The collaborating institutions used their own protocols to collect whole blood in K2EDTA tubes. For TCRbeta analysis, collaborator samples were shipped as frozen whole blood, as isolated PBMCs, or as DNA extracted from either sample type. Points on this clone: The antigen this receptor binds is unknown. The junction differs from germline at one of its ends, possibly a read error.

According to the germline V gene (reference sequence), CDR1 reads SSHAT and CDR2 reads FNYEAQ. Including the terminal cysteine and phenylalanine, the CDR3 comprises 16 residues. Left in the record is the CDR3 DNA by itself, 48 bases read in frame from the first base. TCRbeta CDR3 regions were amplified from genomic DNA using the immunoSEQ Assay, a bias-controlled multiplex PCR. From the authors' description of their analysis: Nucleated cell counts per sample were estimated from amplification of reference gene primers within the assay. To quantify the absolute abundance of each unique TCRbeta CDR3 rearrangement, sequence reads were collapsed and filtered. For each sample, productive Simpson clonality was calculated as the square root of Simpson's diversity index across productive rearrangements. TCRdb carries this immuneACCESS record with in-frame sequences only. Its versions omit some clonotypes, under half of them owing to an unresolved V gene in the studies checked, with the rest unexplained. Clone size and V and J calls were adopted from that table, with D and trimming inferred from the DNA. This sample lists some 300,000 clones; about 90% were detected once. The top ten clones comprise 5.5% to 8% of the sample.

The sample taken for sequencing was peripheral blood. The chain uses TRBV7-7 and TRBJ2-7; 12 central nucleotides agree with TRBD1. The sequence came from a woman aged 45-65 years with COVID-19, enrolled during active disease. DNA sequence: TGTGCTAGCAGCTTAGTACCGGGACAGGGGGCCAGCGAGCAGTACTTC. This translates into CASSLVPGQGASEQYF.